One and the same sample provided the 6 T cell receptor beta chains below, sequenced in a study of tumor-infiltrating lymphocytes in primary liver carcinoma. A constant-region primer primed TCR beta cDNA synthesis from about 0.45 ug of total RNA. Three nested multiplex PCR rounds of slightly modified ARM-PCR generated TCR beta libraries. Primers for the first two PCR rounds were TRBV1-TRBV30 forward primers and a C-beta reverse primer (approximately 9 cycles per round). TCRdb reprocessed the multiplex PCR reads with MiXCR, giving one entry per CDR3 protein. The sample includes about 120,000 distinct CDR3 sequences, less than 75% seen only once; the top ten take 8% to 9%. Extraction of RNA together with DNA used 20-30 mg of unsorted bulk tissue. The sequenced sample consisted of tumor-adjacent normal liver tissue. Receptors were obtained from a woman in her fifties or sixties with primary liver carcinoma and hepatitis B virus infection.

This clonotype was seen a few times. A much larger clone differs by one base, so this may be a read error. V is TRBV10-3 and J is TRBJ2-5, with D possibly matching TRBD1 (6 bases). This CDR3 region has 14 residues. V lost 6 bases, J lost 9 bases, and 20 bases lay in between. Per germline, CDR1 ENHRY and CDR2 SYGVKD. CDR3 protein: CAIRKQGLGEAQYF. The CDR3 DNA follows: TGTGCCATCAGGAAACAGGGTCTAGGTGAGGCCCAGTACTTC.

This clonotype was recorded at least ten times. The chain has TRBV28 and TRBJ2-7; possible D gene TRBD1, 6 bases. The CDR3 totals 15 residues. V lost 4 bases and J 0 bases, leaving 13 bases between the germline ends. Germline loops: CDR1 MDHEN, CDR2 SYDVKM. The CDR3 DNA reads TGTGCCAGCAGTTATGTCAGGGGAAGCTCCTACGAGCAGTACTTC. Translated: CASSYVRGSSYEQYF.

Comments on this clonotype: A junction boundary mismatches the germline segment, possibly from a read error. CDR3 residues: CAGSGIGGRGNEQFF. The CDR3, as DNA: TGTGCCGGCAGCGGTATAGGGGGGAGAGGTAATGAGCAGTTCTTC. The chain is built from TRBV11-1 and TRBJ2-1; the D call may be TRBD1 or TRBD2 (6 bases each). Germline V gene sequence: CDR1 SGHAT, CDR2 FQDESV (reference sequence). The CDR3 extends over 15 amino acids.

This clonotype came up a few times. The V gene is TRBV11-3, the J gene TRBJ2-3; D gene unclear. This CDR3 spans 12 amino acids. Trimming pared 3 bases from V and 5 bases from J, leaving 6 bases between. Germline values: CDR1 SGHNT, CDR2 YENEEA. CDR3 in amino acids: CASSFNEDTQYF. DNA for the CDR3: TGTGCCAGCAGCTTCAATGAAGATACGCAGTATTTT. The full variable domain, with the rest looked up from reference TRBV11-3 and TRBJ2-3, is EAGVVQSPRYKIIEKKQPVAFWCNPISGHNTLYWYLQNLGQGPELLIRYENEEAVDDSQLPKDRFSAERLKGVDSTLKIQPAELGDSAVYLCASSFNEDTQYFGPGTRLTVL.

A note on this clonotype: The junction does not match germline at one end; this may be a read error. This sequence joins TRBV2 and TRBJ2-1, with 8 bases lining up with TRBD2. Germline-derived CDR1 and CDR2 are SNHLY and FYNNEI. The CDR3 consists of 15 residues. This CDR3 is CASGELRTSPNEQLF. The CDR3 bases are TGTGCCAGCGGGGAATTGAGGACTAGCCCTAATGAGCAGCTCTTC.

As for this clonotype: The junction differs from germline at one of its ends, possibly a read error. The chain uses TRBV5-1 and TRBJ2-1; TRBD2 agrees at 7 bases. Germline V gene sequence: CDR1 SGHRS, CDR2 YFSETQ. The CDR3 runs to 15 residues. The CDR3: CASSLTSVIGNEQFF. In nucleotides, the CDR3 is TGCGCCAGCAGCCTAACTAGCGTGATAGGCAATGAGCAATTCTTC.